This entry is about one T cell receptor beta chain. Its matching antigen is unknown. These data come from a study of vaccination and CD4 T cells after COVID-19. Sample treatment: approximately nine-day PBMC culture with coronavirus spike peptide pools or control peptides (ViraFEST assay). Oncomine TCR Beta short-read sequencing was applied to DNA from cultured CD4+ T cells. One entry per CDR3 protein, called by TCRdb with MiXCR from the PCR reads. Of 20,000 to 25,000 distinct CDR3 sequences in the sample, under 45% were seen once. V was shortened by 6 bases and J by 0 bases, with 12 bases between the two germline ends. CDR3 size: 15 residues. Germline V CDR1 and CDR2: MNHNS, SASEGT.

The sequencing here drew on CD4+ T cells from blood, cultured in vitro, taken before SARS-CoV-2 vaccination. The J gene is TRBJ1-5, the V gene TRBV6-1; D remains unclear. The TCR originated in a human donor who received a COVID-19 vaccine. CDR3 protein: CASSRSKYSNQPQHF. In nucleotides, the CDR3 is TGTGCCAGCAGCCGATCAAAATATAGCAATCAGCCCCAGCATTTT.